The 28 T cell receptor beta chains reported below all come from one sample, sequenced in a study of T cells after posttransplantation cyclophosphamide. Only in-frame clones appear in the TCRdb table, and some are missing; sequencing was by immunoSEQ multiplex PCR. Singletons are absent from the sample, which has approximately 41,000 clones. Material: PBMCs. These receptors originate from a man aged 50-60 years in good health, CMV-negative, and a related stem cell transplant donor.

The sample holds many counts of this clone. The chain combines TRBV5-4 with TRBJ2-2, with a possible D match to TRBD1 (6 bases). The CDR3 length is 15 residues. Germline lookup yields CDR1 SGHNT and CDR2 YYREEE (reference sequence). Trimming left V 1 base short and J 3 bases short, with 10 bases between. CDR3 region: CASSLNQGYTGELFF. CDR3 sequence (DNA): TGTGCCAGCAGCTTGAACCAGGGGTACACCGGGGAGCTGTTTTTT.

CDR3 DNA: TGTGCCAGCAGCCAAGAGGGCAGGGCCCCTAATGAGCAGTTCTTC. Amino acids: CASSQEGRAPNEQFF. The rearrangement uses TRBV14 and TRBJ2-1; D might be TRBD1 (5 bases). V lost 0 bases to trimming and J lost 7 bases, with 13 bases between them. This CDR3 contains 15 residues. Germline V gene data show CDR1 as SGHDN and CDR2 as FVKESK.

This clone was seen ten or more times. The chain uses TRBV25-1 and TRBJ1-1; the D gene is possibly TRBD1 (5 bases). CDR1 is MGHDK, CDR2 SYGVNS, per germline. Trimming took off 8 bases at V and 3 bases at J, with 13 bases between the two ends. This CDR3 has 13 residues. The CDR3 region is CASGAGQYTEAFF. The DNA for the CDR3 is TGTGCCAGCGGGGCGGGGCAATACACTGAAGCTTTCTTT.

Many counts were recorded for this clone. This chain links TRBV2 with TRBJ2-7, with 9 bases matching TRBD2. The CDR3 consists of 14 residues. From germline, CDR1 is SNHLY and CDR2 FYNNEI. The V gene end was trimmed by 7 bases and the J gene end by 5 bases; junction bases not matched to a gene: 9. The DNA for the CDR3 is TGTGCCAGCACTCCGGGACTAGCCTGGAACGAGCAGTACTTC. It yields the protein CASTPGLAWNEQYF.

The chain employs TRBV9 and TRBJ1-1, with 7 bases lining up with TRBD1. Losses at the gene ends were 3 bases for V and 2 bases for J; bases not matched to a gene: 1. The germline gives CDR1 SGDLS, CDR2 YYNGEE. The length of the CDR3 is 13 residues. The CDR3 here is CASSGDSNTEAFF. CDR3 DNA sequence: TGTGCCAGCAGCGGGGACAGCAACACTGAAGCTTTCTTT.

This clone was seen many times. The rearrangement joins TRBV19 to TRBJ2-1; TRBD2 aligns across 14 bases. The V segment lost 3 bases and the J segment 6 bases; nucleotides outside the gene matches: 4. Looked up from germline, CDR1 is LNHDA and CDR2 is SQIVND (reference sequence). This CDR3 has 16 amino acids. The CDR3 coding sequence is TGTGCCAGTAGTATGGGTGGGACTAGCGGGAGCAATGAGCAGTTCTTC. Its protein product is CASSMGGTSGSNEQFF.

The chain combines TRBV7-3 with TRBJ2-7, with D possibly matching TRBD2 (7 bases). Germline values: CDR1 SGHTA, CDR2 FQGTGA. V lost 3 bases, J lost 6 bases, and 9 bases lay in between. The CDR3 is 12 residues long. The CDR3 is CASSLGGGEQYF. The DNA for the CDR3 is TGTGCCAGCAGCTTGGGAGGGGGCGAGCAGTACTTC.

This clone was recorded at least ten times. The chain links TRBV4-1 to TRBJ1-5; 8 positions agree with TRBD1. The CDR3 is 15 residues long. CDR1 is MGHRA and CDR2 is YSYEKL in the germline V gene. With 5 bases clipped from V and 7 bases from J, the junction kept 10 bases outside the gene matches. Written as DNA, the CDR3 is TGCGCCAGCAGCGAAACTCGGACAGGGCAACAGCCCCAGCATTTT. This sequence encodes CASSETRTGQQPQHF.

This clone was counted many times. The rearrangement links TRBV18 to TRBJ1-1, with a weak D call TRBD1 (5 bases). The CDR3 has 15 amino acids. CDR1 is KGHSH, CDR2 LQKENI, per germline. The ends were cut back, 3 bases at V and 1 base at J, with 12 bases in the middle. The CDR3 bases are TGTGCCAGCTCACCGTCGACAGCGACGAACACTGAAGCTTTCTTT. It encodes CASSPSTATNTEAFF.

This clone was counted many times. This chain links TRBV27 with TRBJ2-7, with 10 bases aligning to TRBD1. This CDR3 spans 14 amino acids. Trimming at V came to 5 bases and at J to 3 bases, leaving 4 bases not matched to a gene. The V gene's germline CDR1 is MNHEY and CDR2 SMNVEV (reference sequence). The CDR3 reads CASSPRTGGYEQYF. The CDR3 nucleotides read TGTGCCAGCAGTCCAAGGACAGGGGGCTACGAGCAGTACTTC.

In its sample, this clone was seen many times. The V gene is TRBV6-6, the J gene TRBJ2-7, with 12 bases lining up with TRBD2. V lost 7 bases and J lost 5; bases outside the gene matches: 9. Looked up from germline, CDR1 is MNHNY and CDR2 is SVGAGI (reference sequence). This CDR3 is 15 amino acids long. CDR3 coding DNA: TGTGCCAGCAATTTACCGGGACTAGCGGGTCACGAGCAGTACTTC. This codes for CASNLPGLAGHEQYF.

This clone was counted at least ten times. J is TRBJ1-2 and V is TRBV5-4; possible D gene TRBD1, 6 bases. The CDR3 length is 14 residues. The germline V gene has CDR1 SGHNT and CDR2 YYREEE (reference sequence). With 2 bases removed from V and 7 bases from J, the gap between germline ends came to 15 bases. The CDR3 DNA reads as TGTGCCAGCAGCTTTGCGGGGGCGCAGGGTGGCTACACCTTC. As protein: CASSFAGAQGGYTF.

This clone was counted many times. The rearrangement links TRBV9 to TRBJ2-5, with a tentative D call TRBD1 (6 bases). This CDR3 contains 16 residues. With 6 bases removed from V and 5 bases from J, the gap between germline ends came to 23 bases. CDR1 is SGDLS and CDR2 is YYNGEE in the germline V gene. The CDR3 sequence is CASKGEGIETGETQYF. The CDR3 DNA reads TGTGCCAGCAAGGGGGAAGGGATCGAAACCGGGGAGACCCAGTACTTC.

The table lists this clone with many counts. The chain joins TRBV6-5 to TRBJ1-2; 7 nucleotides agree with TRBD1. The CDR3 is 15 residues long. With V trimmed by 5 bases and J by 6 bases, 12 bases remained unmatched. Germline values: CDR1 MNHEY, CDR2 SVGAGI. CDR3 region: CASSPLGTAKNGYTF. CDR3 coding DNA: TGTGCCAGCAGTCCTCTTGGGACAGCGAAGAATGGCTACACCTTC.

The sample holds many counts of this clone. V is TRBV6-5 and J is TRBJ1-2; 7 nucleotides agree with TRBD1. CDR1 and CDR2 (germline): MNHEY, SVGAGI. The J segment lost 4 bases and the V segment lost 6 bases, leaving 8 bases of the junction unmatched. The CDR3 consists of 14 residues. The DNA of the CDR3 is TGTGCCAGCAGGACAGGGATGGCTGGCTATGGCTACACCTTC. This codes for CASRTGMAGYGYTF.

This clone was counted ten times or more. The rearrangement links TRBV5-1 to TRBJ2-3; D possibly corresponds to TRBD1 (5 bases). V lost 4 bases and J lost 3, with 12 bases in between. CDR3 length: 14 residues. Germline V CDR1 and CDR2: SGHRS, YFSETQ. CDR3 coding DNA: TGCGCCAGCAGCCTGGACAAGTTAACAGATACGCAGTATTTT. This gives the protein CASSLDKLTDTQYF.

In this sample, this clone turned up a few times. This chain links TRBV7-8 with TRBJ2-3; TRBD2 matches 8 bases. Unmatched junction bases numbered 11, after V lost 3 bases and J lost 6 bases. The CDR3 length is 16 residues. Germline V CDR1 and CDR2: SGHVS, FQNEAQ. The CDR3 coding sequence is TGTGCCAGCAGCTTCTGGCGGGAGGTAGGACTGGATACGCAGTATTTT. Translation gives CASSFWREVGLDTQYF.

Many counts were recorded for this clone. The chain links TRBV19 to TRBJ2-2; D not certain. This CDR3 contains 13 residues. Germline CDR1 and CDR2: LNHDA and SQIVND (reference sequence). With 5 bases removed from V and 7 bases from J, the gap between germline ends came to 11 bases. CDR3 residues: CASSPRVDGELFF. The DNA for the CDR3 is TGTGCCAGTAGTCCCCGGGTCGACGGGGAGCTGTTTTTT. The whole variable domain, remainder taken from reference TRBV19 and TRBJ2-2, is DGGITQSPKYLFRKEGQNVTLSCEQNLNHDAMYWYRQDPGQGLRLIYYSQIVNDFQKGDIAEGYSVSREKKESFPLTVTSAQKNPTAFYLCASSPRVDGELFFGEGSRLTVL.

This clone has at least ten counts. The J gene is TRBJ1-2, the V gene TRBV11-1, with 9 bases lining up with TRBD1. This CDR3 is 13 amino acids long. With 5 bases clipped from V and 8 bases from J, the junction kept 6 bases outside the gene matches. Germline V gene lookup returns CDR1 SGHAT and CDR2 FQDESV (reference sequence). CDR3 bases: TGTGCCAGCAGCCACCGGACAGGGGTGGGCTACACCTTC. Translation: CASSHRTGVGYTF.

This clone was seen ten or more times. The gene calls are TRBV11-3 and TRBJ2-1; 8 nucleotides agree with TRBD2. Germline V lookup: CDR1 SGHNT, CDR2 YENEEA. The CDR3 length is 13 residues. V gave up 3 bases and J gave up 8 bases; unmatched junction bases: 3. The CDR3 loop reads CASSFSGRDEQFF. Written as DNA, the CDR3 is TGTGCCAGCAGCTTCTCCGGGAGGGATGAGCAGTTCTTC. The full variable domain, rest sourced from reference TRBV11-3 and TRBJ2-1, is EAGVVQSPRYKIIEKKQPVAFWCNPISGHNTLYWYLQNLGQGPELLIRYENEEAVDDSQLPKDRFSAERLKGVDSTLKIQPAELGDSAVYLCASSFSGRDEQFFGPGTRLTVL.

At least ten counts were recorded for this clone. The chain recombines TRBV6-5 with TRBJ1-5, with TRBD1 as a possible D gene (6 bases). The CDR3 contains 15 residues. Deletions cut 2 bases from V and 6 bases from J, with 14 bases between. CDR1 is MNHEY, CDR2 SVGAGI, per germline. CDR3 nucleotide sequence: TGTGCCAGCAGTTACCGCCAGGGGTACGGTCAGCCCCAGCATTTT. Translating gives CASSYRQGYGQPQHF.

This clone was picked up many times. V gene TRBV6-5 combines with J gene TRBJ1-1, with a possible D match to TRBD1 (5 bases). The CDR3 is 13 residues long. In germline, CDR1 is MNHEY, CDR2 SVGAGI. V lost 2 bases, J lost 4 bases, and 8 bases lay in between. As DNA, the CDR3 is TGTGCCAGCAGTTACAGCAGGGCCACTGAAGCTTTCTTT. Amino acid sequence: CASSYSRATEAFF.

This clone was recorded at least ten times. The CDR3 reads CASKARPSQGDRSYEQYF. CDR3 sequence (DNA): TGTGCCAGCAAGGCCCGCCCCTCTCAGGGCGATAGGTCCTACGAGCAGTACTTC. V usage is TRBV2 and J usage is TRBJ2-7; possible D gene TRBD1, 5 bases. V was pared by 7 bases and J by 1 base, with 26 bases between. The CDR3 is 18 amino acids. In germline, CDR1 is SNHLY, CDR2 FYNNEI.

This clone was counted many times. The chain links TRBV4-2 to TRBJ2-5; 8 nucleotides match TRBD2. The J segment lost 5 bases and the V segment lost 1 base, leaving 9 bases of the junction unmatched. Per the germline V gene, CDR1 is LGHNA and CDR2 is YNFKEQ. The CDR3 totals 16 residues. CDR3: CASSQVLPGGPETQYF. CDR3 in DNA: TGTGCCAGCAGCCAAGTCTTACCGGGAGGGCCGGAGACCCAGTACTTC.

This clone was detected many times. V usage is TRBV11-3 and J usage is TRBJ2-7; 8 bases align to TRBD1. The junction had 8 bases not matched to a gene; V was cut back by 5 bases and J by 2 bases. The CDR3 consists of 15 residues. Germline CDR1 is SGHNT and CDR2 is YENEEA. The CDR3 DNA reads TGTGCCAGCAGCCCAGGGGGCCTCAGTACCTACGAGCAGTACTTC. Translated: CASSPGGLSTYEQYF.

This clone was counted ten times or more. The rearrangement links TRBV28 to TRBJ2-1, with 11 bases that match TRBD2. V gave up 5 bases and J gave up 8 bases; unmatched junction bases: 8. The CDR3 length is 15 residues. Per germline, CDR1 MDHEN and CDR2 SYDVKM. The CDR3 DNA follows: TGTGCCAGCAGTACCTTAGCGGGAGGGCCGGATGAGCAGTTCTTC. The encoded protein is CASSTLAGGPDEQFF.

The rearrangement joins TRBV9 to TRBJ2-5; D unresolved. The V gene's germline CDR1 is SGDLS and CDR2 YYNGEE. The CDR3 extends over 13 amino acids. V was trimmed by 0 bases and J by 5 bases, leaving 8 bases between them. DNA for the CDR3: TGTGCCAGCAGCGTAGAACCGGAGGAGACCCAGTACTTC. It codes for CASSVEPEETQYF.

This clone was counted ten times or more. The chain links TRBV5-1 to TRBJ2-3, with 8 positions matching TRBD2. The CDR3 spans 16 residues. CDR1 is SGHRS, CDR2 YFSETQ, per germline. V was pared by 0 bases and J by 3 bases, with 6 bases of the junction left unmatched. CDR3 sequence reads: CASSLEGGRSTDTQYF. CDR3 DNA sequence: TGCGCCAGCAGCTTGGAGGGCGGGAGGTCGACAGATACGCAGTATTTT.